This T cell receptor beta chain was captured in a study of T-cell reconstitution after alpha-beta-depleted transplantation in children. Overall study findings and caveats: The origin of alpha-beta T cells about two months after transplant was reportedly several hundred expanded graft clones. From surviving recipient T cells and thymic progenitors came the high day-60 TCRbeta diversity observed in some patients. Among T cells one year after transplant, newly produced cells accounted for most counts and diversity.

J gave up 1 base and V 1 base, and 2 bases lay outside the gene matches. There are 15 residues in the CDR3. Looked up from germline, CDR1 is SGHDT and CDR2 is YYEEEE. Note on this clonotype: What it binds is not known.

A TCRbeta library incorporating unique molecular identifiers was prepared. Each CDR3 protein is one row after TCRdb ran MiXCR on the PCR reads. The table includes 900,000 or so distinct CDR3 sequences, roughly 16% detected once. The clonotype was recovered from a male patient aged 10 to 17 who had a stem cell transplant for acute lymphoblastic leukemia, so the T cells may come from the graft donor. The chain couples TRBV5-6 to TRBJ1-2; TRBD1 matches 9 bases. The sequencing here drew on PBMCs, mostly from graft donor cells, taken 360 days after TCRalphabeta/CD19-depleted stem cell transplant. The CDR3 loop is CASSLTGQGNYGYTF. CDR3 nucleotides: TGTGCCAGCAGCTTGACGGGACAGGGTAACTATGGCTACACCTTC. The whole variable domain, remainder taken from reference TRBV5-6 and TRBJ1-2, is DAGVTQSPTHLIKTRGQQVTLRCSPKSGHDTVSWYQQALGQGPQFIFQYYEEEERQRGNFPDRFSGHQFPNYSSELNVNALLLGDSALYLCASSLTGQGNYGYTFGSGTRLTVV.